Listed below are T cell receptor beta chains from one sample, sequenced in a study of T cell responses to AZD1222 COVID-19 vaccine. Here immunoSEQ multiplex PCR was the method, and the copy in TCRdb shows in-frame clones only, minus some. This table holds approximately 150,000 clones, roughly 90% found once. Sequencing was performed on peripheral blood, taken on day 0 of AZD1222 vaccination. Receptors originate from an adult in good health. The CDR3 runs from the conserved cysteine through the conserved F or W. A D gene is named only where the DNA matches it firmly. Part of the rows lack a size; the others show once, few, many or a class for expanded clones.

j_call: TRBJ1-1
v_call: TRBV6-5
clone_size: .
cdr3_length: 14
d_call: TRBD1
cdr3_nt: TGTGCCAGCAGTTCCGACAGGGGGAACACTGAAGCTTTCTTT
cdr3_aa: CASSSDRGNTEAFF

j_call: TRBJ1-3
v_call: TRBV18
clone_size: .
cdr3_length: 16
d_call: .
cdr3_nt: TGTGCCAGCTCACCGGTGGGCAGACCCTCTGGAAACACCATATATTTT
cdr3_aa: CASSPVGRPSGNTIYF

j_call: TRBJ2-7
v_call: TRBV10-3
clone_size: .
cdr3_length: 15
d_call: .
cdr3_nt: TGTGCCATCAGTGAGGGGGTGAGGGGGAGCGACGAGCAGTACTTC
cdr3_aa: CAISEGVRGSDEQYF

j_call: TRBJ1-1
v_call: TRBV9
clone_size: .
cdr3_length: 15
d_call: TRBD1
cdr3_nt: TGTGCCAGCAGCGTTGGGACAGGGCCGAACACTGAAGCTTTCTTT
cdr3_aa: CASSVGTGPNTEAFF

j_call: TRBJ2-3
v_call: TRBV5-4
clone_size: .
cdr3_length: 15
d_call: TRBD2
cdr3_nt: TGTGCCAGCAGCTTTATCGGCGGGGGTGCAGATACGCAGTATTTT
cdr3_aa: CASSFIGGGADTQYF

j_call: TRBJ1-5
v_call: TRBV19
clone_size: few
cdr3_length: 13
d_call: .
cdr3_nt: TGTGCCAGTAGGACAACGAGGGATCAGCCCCAGCATTTT
cdr3_aa: CASRTTRDQPQHF

j_call: TRBJ1-2
v_call: TRBV5-6
clone_size: .
cdr3_length: 16
d_call: TRBD1
cdr3_nt: TGTGCCAGCAGCTCTGGGACAGGAGATCCTAACTATGGCTACACCTTC
cdr3_aa: CASSSGTGDPNYGYTF

j_call: TRBJ1-5
v_call: TRBV7-8
clone_size: few
cdr3_length: 15
d_call: .
cdr3_nt: TGTGCCAGCAGCTTGACAGCTCTGGGCAATCAGCCCCAGCATTTT
cdr3_aa: CASSLTALGNQPQHF

j_call: TRBJ2-1
v_call: TRBV12-3/TRBV12-4
clone_size: .
cdr3_length: 13
d_call: TRBD2
cdr3_nt: TGTGCCAGCAGGGGGACTAGCCCCAATGAGCAGTTCTTC
cdr3_aa: CASRGTSPNEQFF

j_call: TRBJ1-1
v_call: TRBV10-3
clone_size: .
cdr3_length: 13
d_call: .
cdr3_nt: TGTGCCATCAGTGGTCAACGCTCCGCTGAAGCTTTCTTT
cdr3_aa: CAISGQRSAEAFF

j_call: TRBJ2-7
v_call: TRBV18
clone_size: few
cdr3_length: 15
d_call: TRBD2
cdr3_nt: TGTGCCAGCTCACCGTTCGGGGGGGAGATCTACGAGCAGTACTTC
cdr3_aa: CASSPFGGEIYEQYF

j_call: TRBJ1-6
v_call: TRBV5-1
clone_size: .
cdr3_length: 15
d_call: .
cdr3_nt: TGCGCCAGCAGCTTGGACGGCCAGTATAATTCACCCCTCCACTTT
cdr3_aa: CASSLDGQYNSPLHF

j_call: TRBJ2-2
v_call: TRBV19
clone_size: .
cdr3_length: 16
d_call: .
cdr3_nt: TGTGCCAGTAGTATATCCTCGGGTGGGGCGCAAGGGGAGCTGTTTTTT
cdr3_aa: CASSISSGGAQGELFF

j_call: TRBJ1-1
v_call: TRBV5-1
clone_size: .
cdr3_length: 14
d_call: .
cdr3_nt: TGCGCCAGCAGCTTGGAGCTTTTGGGTGGTGAAGCTTTCTTT
cdr3_aa: CASSLELLGGEAFF

j_call: TRBJ2-7
v_call: TRBV28
clone_size: .
cdr3_length: 15
d_call: .
cdr3_nt: TGTGCCAGCAGTTTATACCAGACTGGGTCCTACGAGCAGTACTTC
cdr3_aa: CASSLYQTGSYEQYF

j_call: TRBJ2-3
v_call: TRBV5-6
clone_size: .
cdr3_length: 16
d_call: TRBD2
cdr3_nt: TGTGCCAGCAGCCGGCAGCTAGCGGGGAACACAGATACGCAGTATTTT
cdr3_aa: CASSRQLAGNTDTQYF

j_call: TRBJ1-5
v_call: TRBV1
clone_size: .
cdr3_length: 16
d_call: .
cdr3_nt: TGCACCAGCAGCCAAGTTTTCCAGAGGGGCAATCAGCCCCAGCATTTT
cdr3_aa: CTSSQVFQRGNQPQHF

j_call: TRBJ1-2
v_call: TRBV12-3/TRBV12-4
clone_size: .
cdr3_length: 13
d_call: TRBD1
cdr3_nt: TGTGCCAGCAGCTCGGGACAGAGCTATGGCTACACCTTC
cdr3_aa: CASSSGQSYGYTF

j_call: TRBJ1-5
v_call: TRBV6-6
clone_size: .
cdr3_length: 17
d_call: TRBD1
cdr3_nt: TGTGCCAGCAGCCGACAGGGCTCCGCGGTTAGCAATCAGCCCCAGCATTTT
cdr3_aa: CASSRQGSAVSNQPQHF

j_call: TRBJ2-7
v_call: TRBV25-1
clone_size: .
cdr3_length: 14
d_call: .
cdr3_nt: TGTGCCAGCAGTCCGGCTCTCCCCTCCTACGAGCAGTACTTC
cdr3_aa: CASSPALPSYEQYF

j_call: TRBJ1-2
v_call: TRBV4-2
clone_size: .
cdr3_length: 14
d_call: TRBD1
cdr3_nt: TGTGCCAGCAGCCCGGACAGGGAAGGGGGTGGCTACACCTTC
cdr3_aa: CASSPDREGGGYTF

j_call: TRBJ2-1
v_call: TRBV27
clone_size: .
cdr3_length: 14
d_call: .
cdr3_nt: TGTGCCAGCAGTTTGGGTTACTCCTACAATGAGCAGTTCTTC
cdr3_aa: CASSLGYSYNEQFF

j_call: TRBJ2-2
v_call: TRBV10-2
clone_size: .
cdr3_length: 12
d_call: .
cdr3_nt: TGCGCCAGCATAACTCCTACCGGGGAGCTGTTTTTT
cdr3_aa: CASITPTGELFF

j_call: TRBJ2-3
v_call: TRBV5-1
clone_size: .
cdr3_length: 17
d_call: TRBD1
cdr3_nt: TGCGCCAGCAGCTTGGGCCTCGACAGGGTCAAAACAGATACGCAGTATTTT
cdr3_aa: CASSLGLDRVKTDTQYF

j_call: TRBJ1-1
v_call: TRBV18
clone_size: .
cdr3_length: 16
d_call: TRBD1
cdr3_nt: TGTGCCAGCTCACAAGCCCGGACAGGGTACGACACTGAAGCTTTCTTT
cdr3_aa: CASSQARTGYDTEAFF

j_call: TRBJ2-1
v_call: TRBV5-1
clone_size: .
cdr3_length: 15
d_call: TRBD1
cdr3_nt: TGCGCCAGCAGGACCGGGACAGGGGCTTACAATGAGCAGTTCTTC
cdr3_aa: CASRTGTGAYNEQFF

j_call: TRBJ1-2
v_call: TRBV12-5
clone_size: .
cdr3_length: 16
d_call: TRBD1
cdr3_nt: TGTGCTAGTGGCTCCCGGGGACAGGGGGGTAACTATGGCTACACCTTC
cdr3_aa: CASGSRGQGGNYGYTF

j_call: TRBJ2-7
v_call: TRBV5-8
clone_size: .
cdr3_length: 17
d_call: .
cdr3_nt: TGTGCCAGCAGCCTAATCCACAGGGAAACCCTCTCCTACGAGCAGTACTTC
cdr3_aa: CASSLIHRETLSYEQYF

j_call: TRBJ1-3
v_call: TRBV7-2
clone_size: .
cdr3_length: 13
d_call: TRBD1
cdr3_nt: TGTGCCAGCAGCTCGGGACAGGGAAACACCATATATTTT
cdr3_aa: CASSSGQGNTIYF

j_call: TRBJ1-1
v_call: TRBV7-3
clone_size: .
cdr3_length: 16
d_call: .
cdr3_nt: TGTGCCAGCAGCTTAAATTTGGGACCCTTGAACACTGAAGCTTTCTTT
cdr3_aa: CASSLNLGPLNTEAFF

j_call: TRBJ1-3
v_call: TRBV28
clone_size: once
cdr3_length: 14
d_call: .
cdr3_nt: TGTGCCAGCCTTGGGGGGAGCTCTGGAAACACCATATATTTT
cdr3_aa: CASLGGSSGNTIYF

j_call: TRBJ2-3
v_call: TRBV7-9
clone_size: .
cdr3_length: 14
d_call: .
cdr3_nt: TGTGCCAGCAGCCCTCGATCAATCCGGGATACGCAGTATTTT
cdr3_aa: CASSPRSIRDTQYF

j_call: TRBJ1-4
v_call: TRBV6-1
clone_size: .
cdr3_length: 15
d_call: .
cdr3_nt: TGTGCCAGCAGTGAAGGAAGAGAGACGACCGAAAAACTGTTTTTT
cdr3_aa: CASSEGRETTEKLFF

j_call: TRBJ2-1
v_call: TRBV6-5
clone_size: .
cdr3_length: 15
d_call: .
cdr3_nt: TGTGCCAGCAGTTTTCGCAGGAGCTCCTACAATGAGCAGTTCTTC
cdr3_aa: CASSFRRSSYNEQFF

j_call: TRBJ1-2
v_call: TRBV29-1
clone_size: .
cdr3_length: 14
d_call: .
cdr3_nt: TGCAGCGTTGAGGGGAGCGGCAGTTTGGGTGGCTACACCTTC
cdr3_aa: CSVEGSGSLGGYTF